This T cell receptor beta chain was identified during a study of blood T cell repertoires in COVID-19 (dated by TCRdb to about 2020). About the full investigation: The collaborator samples originated in the United States, Italy and Spain and spanned the acute and convalescent phases of COVID-19. The repertoires were released in a freely available public database meant as a resource for research on the immune response to SARS-CoV-2. A de-identified subject ID, COVID-19 status, age in years and sex were almost always included in the sample metadata. The dataset comprised deeply sampled blood TCRbeta repertoires from subjects exposed to, actively infected with, or recovered from COVID-19. The samples were drawn from two sources: the first 160 participants of the ongoing ImmuneRACE study, and approximately 1,300 subjects contributed by 6 global collaborators. Where HLA class I and class II types were available, the types were taken from metadata supplied by the sample provider, not from assay-based typing. The prospective study material was composed of cDNA or gDNA derived from T cells, B-cell-depleted T cells, or PBMCs. Overall study results and their limits: Clinical and demographic metadata were provided uncurated, with the amount varying by source and participant.

Another Seattle source contributed samples from volunteer blood donors who had recovered from COVID-19. Whole blood was collected in K2EDTA tubes by collaborating institutions according to the institutions' own protocols. For TCRbeta analysis, collaborators shipped samples as frozen whole blood, isolated PBMCs, or DNA extracted from either of those sample types. The immunoSEQ Assay, a bias-controlled multiplex PCR, was used to amplify TCRbeta CDR3 regions from genomic DNA. In the authors' own workflow: The number of nucleated cells in each sample was estimated by amplification of reference gene primers within the assay. To quantify the absolute abundance of each unique TCRbeta CDR3 rearrangement, sequence reads were collapsed and filtered. For each sample, productive Simpson clonality was calculated by taking the square root of Simpson's diversity index across productive rearrangements. The immuneACCESS repertoire file appears here via TCRdb, limited to in-frame rearrangements. These files lack a portion of the clones; in checked studies, under half of the deficit traces to unresolved V genes, and the cause of the others is not known. D and trimming were read from the DNA, whereas the V and J calls and clone size are those reported in that table. This sample is represented by approximately 160,000 clones; about 85% of them were singletons. The ten biggest clones cover approximately 1.3% of the sample.

Via the germline V gene, CDR1 is SGHVS and CDR2 FNYEAQ. V drops 4 bases and J drops 6 bases, leaving 12 bases in between. The CDR3 contains 13 residues, cysteine and phenylalanine counted. The kept DNA is CDR3 alone, 39 bases in frame from the first base. On this clone: Its binding antigen is unknown. Within one base of it there is no much larger clone, and no base qualities were kept.

This clonotype was obtained from a man in his 60s who had recovered from COVID-19. The chain links TRBV7-6 with TRBJ1-2; the best D guess is TRBD1, with 6 bases matching. Sequencing input: peripheral blood. In nucleotide form, the sequence is TGTGCCAGCAGCTACCGGGGGGGGCATGGCTACACCTTC. This encodes CASSYRGGHGYTF.